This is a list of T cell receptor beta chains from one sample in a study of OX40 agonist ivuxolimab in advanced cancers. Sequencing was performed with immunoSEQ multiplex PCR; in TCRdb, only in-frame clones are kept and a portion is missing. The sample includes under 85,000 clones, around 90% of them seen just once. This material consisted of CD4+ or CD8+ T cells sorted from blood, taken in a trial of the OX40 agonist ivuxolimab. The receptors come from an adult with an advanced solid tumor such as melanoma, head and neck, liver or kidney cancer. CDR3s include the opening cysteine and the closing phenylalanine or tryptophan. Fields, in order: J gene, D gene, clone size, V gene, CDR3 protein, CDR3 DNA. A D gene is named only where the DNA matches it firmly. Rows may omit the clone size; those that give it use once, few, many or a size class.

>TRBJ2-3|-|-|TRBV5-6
CASSLRTGGVGDTQYF
TGTGCCAGCAGCTTGCGAACAGGGGGGGTTGGAGATACGCAGTATTTT
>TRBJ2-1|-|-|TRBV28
CASSYRTSSYNEQFF
TGTGCCAGCAGTTACAGAACCTCCTCCTACAATGAGCAGTTCTTC
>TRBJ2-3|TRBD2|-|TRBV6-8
CASTSKLTSGDASTDTQYF
TGTGCCAGCACCTCGAAGTTAACTAGCGGGGACGCTAGCACAGATACGCAGTATTTT
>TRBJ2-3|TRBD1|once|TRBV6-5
CASSYSDRATDTQYF
TGTGCCAGCAGTTACAGTGACAGGGCCACAGATACGCAGTATTTT
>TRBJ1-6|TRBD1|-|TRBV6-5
CASSYEGQGSPLHF
TGTGCCAGCAGTTACGAGGGACAGGGATCACCCCTCCACTTT
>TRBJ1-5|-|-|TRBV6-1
CATLVASSFQHF
TGTGCCACTCTGGTGGCCTCAAGCTTCCAGCATTTT
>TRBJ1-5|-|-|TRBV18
CASSPESGYSNQPQHF
TGTGCCAGCTCACCGGAGTCGGGGTATAGCAATCAGCCCCAGCATTTT
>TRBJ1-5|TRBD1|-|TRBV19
CASRPWTGDSNQPQHF
TGTGCCAGTAGGCCCTGGACAGGCGATAGCAATCAGCCCCAGCATTTT
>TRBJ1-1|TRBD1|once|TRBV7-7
CASSPDRGGRNTEAFF
TGTGCCAGCAGCCCGGACAGGGGAGGGAGGAACACTGAAGCTTTCTTT
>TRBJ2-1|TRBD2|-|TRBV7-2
CASSPTRLAAHNEQFF
TGTGCCAGCAGCCCAACTAGACTAGCGGCACACAATGAGCAGTTCTTC
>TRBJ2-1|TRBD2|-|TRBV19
CASSIDGGRLNEQFF
TGTGCCAGTAGTATAGATGGCGGGAGACTCAATGAGCAGTTCTTC
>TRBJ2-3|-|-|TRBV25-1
CASSAHTTDTQYF
TGTGCCAGCAGTGCCCATACGACAGATACGCAGTATTTT
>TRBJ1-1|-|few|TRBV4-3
CASSQGGRNTEAFF
TGCGCCAGCAGCCAAGGAGGAAGGAACACTGAAGCTTTCTTT
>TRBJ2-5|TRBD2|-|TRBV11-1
CASSLDYSRGGETQYF
TGTGCCAGCAGCTTAGATTATTCACGGGGGGGAGAGACCCAGTACTTC
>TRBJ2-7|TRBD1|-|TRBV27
CASSLLYPGQGVSYEQYF
TGTGCCAGCAGCCTCCTATACCCGGGACAGGGCGTATCCTACGAGCAGTACTTC
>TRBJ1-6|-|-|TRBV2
CASSEGGPRNSPLHF
TGTGCCAGCAGTGAAGGGGGACCGAGAAATTCACCCCTCCACTTT
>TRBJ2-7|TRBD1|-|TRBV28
CASSLSGTAIYEQYF
TGTGCCAGCAGTTTATCTGGGACAGCGATCTACGAGCAGTACTTC
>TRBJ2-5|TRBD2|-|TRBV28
CATAGGRQETQYF
TGTGCCACAGCGGGAGGGAGGCAAGAGACCCAGTACTTC
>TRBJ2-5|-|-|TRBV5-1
CASSLGPTGLGETQYF
TGCGCCAGCAGCTTGGGACCGACGGGCCTTGGGGAGACCCAGTACTTC
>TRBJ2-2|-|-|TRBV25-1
CASSGDVNTGELFF
TGTGCCAGCAGTGGTGACGTAAACACCGGGGAGCTGTTTTTT
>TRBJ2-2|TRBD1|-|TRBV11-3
CASTPGEARGFSGELFF
TGTGCCAGCACCCCCGGAGAGGCCAGGGGGTTCTCCGGGGAGCTGTTTTTT
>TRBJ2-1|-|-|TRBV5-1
CASSLAEFPGVRGEQFF
TGCGCCAGCAGCTTGGCAGAATTTCCGGGAGTGAGAGGCGAGCAGTTCTTC
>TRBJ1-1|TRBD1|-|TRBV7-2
CASSTRQGMWGNTEAFF
TGTGCCAGCAGCACGCGACAGGGCATGTGGGGGAACACTGAAGCTTTCTTT
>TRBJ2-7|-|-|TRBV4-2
CASSQASRDRPSYEQYF
TGTGCCAGCAGCCAAGCGTCGAGAGACCGCCCCTCCTACGAGCAGTACTTC
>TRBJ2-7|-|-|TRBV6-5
CASGLGRDREQYF
TGTGCCAGCGGCCTGGGAAGGGATCGGGAGCAGTACTTC
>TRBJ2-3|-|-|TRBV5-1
CASSLQGSTDTQYF
TGCGCCAGCAGCTTACAGGGTAGCACAGATACGCAGTATTTT
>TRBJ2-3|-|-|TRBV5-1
CASSLARGGDTQYF
TGCGCCAGCAGCTTGGCCAGGGGAGGGGATACGCAGTATTTT
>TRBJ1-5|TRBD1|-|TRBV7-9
CASSLARGTGGNQPQHF
TGTGCCAGCAGCTTAGCCCGGGGGACAGGGGGCAATCAGCCCCAGCATTTT
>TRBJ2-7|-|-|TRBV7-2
CASSNQGEQYF
TGTGCCAGCAGCAACCAGGGCGAGCAGTACTTC
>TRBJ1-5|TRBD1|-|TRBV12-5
CASGLASRDRANQPQHF
TGTGCTAGTGGTTTGGCATCCCGGGACAGGGCGAATCAGCCCCAGCATTTT
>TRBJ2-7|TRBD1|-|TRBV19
CASSILPGQVYEQYF
TGTGCCAGTAGTATACTACCGGGACAGGTCTACGAGCAGTACTTC
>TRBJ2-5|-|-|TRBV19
CASSVMVQREETQYF
TGTGCCAGTTCCGTCATGGTGCAGCGAGAAGAGACCCAGTACTTC
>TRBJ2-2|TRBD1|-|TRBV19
CASRRTGNTGELFF
TGTGCCAGTAGGAGGACAGGGAACACCGGGGAGCTGTTTTTT
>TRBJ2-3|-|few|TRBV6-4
CASSDRQPIFTDTQYF
TGTGCCAGCAGTGACCGGCAGCCGATATTCACAGATACGCAGTATTTT
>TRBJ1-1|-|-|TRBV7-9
CASSHGGSRRVNTEAFF
TGTGCCAGCAGCCATGGGGGCTCGAGGAGGGTGAACACTGAAGCTTTCTTT
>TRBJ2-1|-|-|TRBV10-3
CAISADREQFF
TGTGCCATCAGTGCCGACAGGGAGCAGTTCTTC
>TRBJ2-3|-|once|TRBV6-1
CASTLNWNSDTQYF
TGTGCCAGCACTTTGAACTGGAATTCAGATACGCAGTATTTT
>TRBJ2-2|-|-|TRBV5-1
CASSLESGRTGELFF
TGCGCCAGCAGCTTGGAATCAGGGAGGACCGGGGAGCTGTTTTTT
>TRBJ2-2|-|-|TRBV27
CASSPRMGTGELFF
TGTGCCAGCAGTCCCCGGATGGGGACCGGGGAGCTGTTTTTT
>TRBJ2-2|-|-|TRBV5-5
CASSLPPGEDGELFF
TGTGCCAGCAGCTTGCCCCCAGGGGAGGACGGGGAGCTGTTTTTT
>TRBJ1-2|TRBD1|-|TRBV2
CASSVGQVVIYGYTF
TGTGCCAGCAGTGTGGGACAGGTGGTAATCTATGGCTACACCTTC
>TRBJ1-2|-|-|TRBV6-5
CASSYGVIYGYTF
TGTGCCAGCAGCTACGGGGTAATTTATGGCTACACCTTC
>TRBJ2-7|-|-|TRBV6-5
CASSYWLGYEQYF
TGTGCCAGCAGTTACTGGTTAGGCTACGAGCAGTACTTC
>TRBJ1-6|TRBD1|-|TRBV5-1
CASSPDRENSPLHF
TGCGCCAGCAGCCCGGACAGGGAGAATTCACCCCTCCACTTT
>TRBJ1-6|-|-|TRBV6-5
CASTQSGANSPLHF
TGTGCCAGCACTCAAAGCGGGGCGAATTCACCCCTCCACTTT